The T cell receptor beta chain under discussion was sequenced for a study of vaccination and CD4 T cells after COVID-19. About the study: In the convalescent cohort, there were six males and four females, two of them Hispanic. Study findings and constraints: A relatively small number of convalescent patients were studied, and no early post-infection timepoints were included.

An Oncomine TCR Beta short-read assay was used to sequence the DNA from cultured CD4+ T cells. Investigators isolated genomic DNA from cultured CD4+ T cells. TCRdb re-derived calls from the PCR reads in MiXCR, one entry per CDR3 protein. The sample consists of under 10,000 distinct CDR3 sequences, 25% to 35% of them appearing once. Treatment indicated: roughly ten-day PBMC culture with coronavirus spike peptide pools or control peptides (ViraFEST assay). Researchers collected the unexposed donor's CD4+ T cells before the COVID-19 pandemic (2011-2018). With SARS-CoV-2 S/N and four cold-coronavirus spikes, unexposed-donor CD4+ T cells were probed, cells permitting. The CDR3 is made up of 16 amino acids. The germline V and J ends were trimmed by 6 bases and 10 bases, with 28 bases remaining between them. The germline gives CDR1 DFQATT, CDR2 SNEGSKA (reference sequence). This clonotype ranks as medium-sized. Its target is unknown.

The V gene is TRBV20-1, the J gene TRBJ1-5, with D possibly matching TRBD1 (6 bases). Sequencing was performed on CD4+ T cells from blood, cultured in vitro. The origin of this receptor is a human donor in good health. The CDR3 bases are TGCAGTGCCCCACAAAATCCAGGGGCCCCATGGAGCCCCCAGCATTTT. It encodes CSAPQNPGAPWSPQHF.